This TCR beta chain was sequenced during a study of technical replicates of blood from a handful of donors. CDR3 length: 18 residues. After removal of 3 bases from V and 1 base from J, the junction contained 8 bases not matched to a gene. The germline gives CDR1 LNHDA, CDR2 SQIVND (reference sequence). Profiled with immunoSEQ multiplex PCR; TCRdb holds only in-frame clones, not every one. The sample lists tens of thousands of clones; about nine tenths were seen once. Sequencing was performed on T cells isolated from PBMCs. This chain connects TRBV19 to TRBJ2-1; 11 bases agree with TRBD2. This receptor was taken from a human donor in good health. The CDR3 bases are TGTGCCAGTAGTATCGGGCTAGCGGGAGGTTTATCCTACAATGAGCAGTTCTTC. As protein: CASSIGLAGGLSYNEQFF. Together with reference TRBV19 and TRBJ2-1, the CDR3 gives the full variable domain: DGGITQSPKYLFRKEGQNVTLSCEQNLNHDAMYWYRQDPGQGLRLIYYSQIVNDFQKGDIAEGYSVSREKKESFPLTVTSAQKNPTAFYLCASSIGLAGGLSYNEQFFGPGTRLTVL.